This T cell receptor beta chain was profiled in a study of T cells in Graves' hyperthyroidism and ophthalmopathy. This clonotype was recorded at least ten times. The antigen is not known. Fresh peripheral blood, about 9.9 ml, yielded the PBMCs. TCR beta CDR3 region amplification was performed from RNA transcripts. During a first-round RT-PCR of the TCR CDR3, the HTBI primer set was used. TCRdb independently ran MiXCR on the multiplex PCR reads; one entry per CDR3 protein. Of 560,000 or so distinct CDR3 sequences listed, roughly 21% are singletons. The V end was cut by 1 base, the J end by 4 bases, with 14 bases between. CDR1 is LGHDT, CDR2 YNNKEL, per germline (reference sequence). CDR3 length: 15 amino acids. Study-wide points: Most expanded thyroid clonotypes above 0.001 recurred in blood.

The TCR originated in a middle-aged man with Graves' ophthalmopathy. The chain employs TRBV3-1 and TRBJ2-7; D gene ambiguous. The sequencing input was blood. The CDR3 here is CASSQGQAGAYEQYF. DNA of the CDR3: TGTGCCAGCAGCCAAGGGCAGGCCGGAGCGTACGAGCAGTACTTC.